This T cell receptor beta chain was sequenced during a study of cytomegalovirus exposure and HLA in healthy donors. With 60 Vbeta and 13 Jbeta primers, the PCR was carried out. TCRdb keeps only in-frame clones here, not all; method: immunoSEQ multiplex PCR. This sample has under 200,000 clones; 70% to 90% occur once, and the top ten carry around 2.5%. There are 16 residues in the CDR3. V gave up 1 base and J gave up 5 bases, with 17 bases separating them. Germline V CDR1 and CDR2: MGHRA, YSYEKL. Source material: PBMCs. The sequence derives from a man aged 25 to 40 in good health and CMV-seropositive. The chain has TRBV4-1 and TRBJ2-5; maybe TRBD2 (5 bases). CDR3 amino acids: CASSQGEREWSETQYF. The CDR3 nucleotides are TGCGCCAGCAGCCAAGGGGAGAGGGAATGGTCGGAGACCCAGTACTTC.